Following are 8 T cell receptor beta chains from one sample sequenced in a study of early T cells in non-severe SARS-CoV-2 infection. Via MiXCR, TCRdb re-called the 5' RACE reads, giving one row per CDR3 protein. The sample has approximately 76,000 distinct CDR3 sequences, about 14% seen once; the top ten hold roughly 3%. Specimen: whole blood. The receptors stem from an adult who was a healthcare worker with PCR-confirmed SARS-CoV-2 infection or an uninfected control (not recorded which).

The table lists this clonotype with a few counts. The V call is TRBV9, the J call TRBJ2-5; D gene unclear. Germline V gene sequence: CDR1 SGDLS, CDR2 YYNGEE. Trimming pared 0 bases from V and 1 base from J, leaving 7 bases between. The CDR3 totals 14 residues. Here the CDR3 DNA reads TGTGCCAGCAGCGTAGGTCTGTTCCAAGAGACCCAGTACTTC. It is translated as CASSVGLFQETQYF.

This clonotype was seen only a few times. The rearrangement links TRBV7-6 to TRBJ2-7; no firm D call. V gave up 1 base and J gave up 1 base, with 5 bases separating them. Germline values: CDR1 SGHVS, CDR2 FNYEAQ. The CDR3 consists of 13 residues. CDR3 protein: CASSLERSYEQYF. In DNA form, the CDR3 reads TGTGCCAGCAGCTTAGAACGGTCCTACGAGCAGTACTTC.

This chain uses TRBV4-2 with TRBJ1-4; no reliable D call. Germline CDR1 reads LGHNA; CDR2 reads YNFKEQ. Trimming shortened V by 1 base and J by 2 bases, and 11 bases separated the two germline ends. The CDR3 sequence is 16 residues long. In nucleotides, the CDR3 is TGTGCCAGCAGCCAAGGGATCGGGGTGACTAATGAAAAACTGTTTTTT. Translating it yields CASSQGIGVTNEKLFF.

The CDR3 DNA reads as TGTGCCACCCTCGCCGACGACAATGAGCAGTTCTTC. It translates to CATLADDNEQFF. This chain uses TRBV6-1 with TRBJ2-1; D is unresolved. Germline CDR1 reads MNHNS; CDR2 reads SASEGT. This CDR3 contains 12 residues. V was trimmed by 10 bases and J by 5 bases, leaving 12 bases between them.

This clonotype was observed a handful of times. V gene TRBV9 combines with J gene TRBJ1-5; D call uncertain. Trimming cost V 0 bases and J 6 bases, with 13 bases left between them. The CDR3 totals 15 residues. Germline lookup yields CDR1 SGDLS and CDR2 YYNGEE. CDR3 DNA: TGTGCCAGCAGCGTAGGAGGGCAGGAGGGTCAGCCCCAGCATTTT. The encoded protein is CASSVGGQEGQPQHF.

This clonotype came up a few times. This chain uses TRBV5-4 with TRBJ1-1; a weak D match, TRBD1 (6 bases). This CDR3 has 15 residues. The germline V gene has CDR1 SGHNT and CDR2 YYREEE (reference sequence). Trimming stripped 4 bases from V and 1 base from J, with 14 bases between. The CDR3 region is CASSHQGFENTEAFF. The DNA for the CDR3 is TGTGCCAGCAGCCACCAGGGGTTCGAGAACACTGAAGCTTTCTTT.

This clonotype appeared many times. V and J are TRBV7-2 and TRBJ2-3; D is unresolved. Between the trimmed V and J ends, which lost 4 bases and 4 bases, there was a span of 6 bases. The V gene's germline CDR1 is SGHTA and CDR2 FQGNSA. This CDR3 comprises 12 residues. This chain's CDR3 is CASSSTSDTQYF. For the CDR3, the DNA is TGTGCCAGCAGCTCGACTTCAGATACGCAGTATTTT.

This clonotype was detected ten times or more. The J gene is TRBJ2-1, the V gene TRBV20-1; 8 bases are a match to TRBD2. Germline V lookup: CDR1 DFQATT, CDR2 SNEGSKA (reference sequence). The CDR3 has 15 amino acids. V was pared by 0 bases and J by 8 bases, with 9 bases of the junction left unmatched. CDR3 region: CSARDWEAGAYEQFF. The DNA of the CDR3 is TGCAGTGCTAGAGATTGGGAAGCGGGAGCATATGAGCAGTTCTTC.